What follows is one TCR beta chain and its context. The data were taken from a study of Ad26.COV2.S vaccination and SARS-CoV-2 variants. Noted treatment: around 19 received Ad26.COV2.S at low or high dose, single or two shots; roughly five received placebo; per-sample allocation not given. The samples were gathered on day 63 after the first injection of vaccine or placebo. Expressing Wuhan-strain SARS-CoV-2 spike, an Ad26 vector served as the vaccine. Some clones are missing from TCRdb's copy, which holds only in-frame ones; the method was immunoSEQ multiplex PCR. Here the sample spans 350,000 to 400,000 clones, about 85% being singletons. This CDR3 is 14 amino acids long. Germline values: CDR1 MNHEY, CDR2 SVGAGI. V dropped 6 bases and J dropped 5 bases, with 17 bases sitting between them.

The chain couples TRBV6-5 to TRBJ2-7; a weak D match, TRBD1 (8 bases). The sequence derives from a person between 18 and 65 years old who received the Ad26.COV2.S COVID-19 vaccine or a placebo. Sequenced material: peripheral blood, taken in a trial of Ad26.COV2.S vaccine versus placebo. CDR3 DNA sequence: TGTGCCAGCAGAACGACAGGGGAGGGGAACGAGCAGTACTTC. Its protein product is CASRTTGEGNEQYF.